The text below deals with one TCR beta chain. Germline CDR1 and CDR2: SGHNT and YENEEA. The CDR3 is 15 residues long. After removal of 4 bases from V and 6 bases from J, the junction contained 9 bases not matched to a gene. The assay was immunoSEQ multiplex PCR, and TCRdb's table has in-frame clones only and misses some. The sample holds some 300,000 clones, approximately 90% seen once. Donors were grouped by their self-reported clinical history. Either two negative PCRs, clearance, or symptom resolution qualified Cohort 3 donors as recovered. The data derive from a study of blood T cell repertoires in COVID-19. Whole-study context: Donors in the United States, Italy and Spain gave samples during acute or convalescent COVID-19.

Sequencing used PBMCs or T cells enriched from blood (not recorded which). V gene TRBV11-3 combines with J gene TRBJ2-3, with 8 bases fitting TRBD2. This receptor was obtained from a woman in her forties who had recovered from COVID-19. CDR3 residues: CASSSFSTSVDTQYF. In DNA, the CDR3 is TGTGCCAGCAGCTCATTTTCGACTAGCGTGGATACGCAGTATTTT.